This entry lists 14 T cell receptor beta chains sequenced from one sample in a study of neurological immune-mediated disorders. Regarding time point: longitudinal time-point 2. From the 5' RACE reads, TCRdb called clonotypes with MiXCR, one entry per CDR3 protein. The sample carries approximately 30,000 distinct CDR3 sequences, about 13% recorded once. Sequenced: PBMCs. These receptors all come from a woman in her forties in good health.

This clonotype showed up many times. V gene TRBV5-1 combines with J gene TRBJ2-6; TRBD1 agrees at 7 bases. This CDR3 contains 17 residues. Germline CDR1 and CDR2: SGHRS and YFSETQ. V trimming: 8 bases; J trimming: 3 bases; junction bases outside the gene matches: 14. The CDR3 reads CASRTGGAFDGANVLTF. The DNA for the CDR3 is TGCGCCAGTAGGACAGGTGGGGCTTTTGATGGGGCCAACGTCCTGACTTTC.

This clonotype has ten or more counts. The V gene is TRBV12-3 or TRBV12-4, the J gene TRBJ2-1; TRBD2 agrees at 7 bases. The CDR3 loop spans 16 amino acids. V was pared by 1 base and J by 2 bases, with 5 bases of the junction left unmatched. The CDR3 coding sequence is TGTGCCAGCAGTTTAGATCCAGCGGGGACCTACAATGAGCAGTTCTTC. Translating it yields CASSLDPAGTYNEQFF.

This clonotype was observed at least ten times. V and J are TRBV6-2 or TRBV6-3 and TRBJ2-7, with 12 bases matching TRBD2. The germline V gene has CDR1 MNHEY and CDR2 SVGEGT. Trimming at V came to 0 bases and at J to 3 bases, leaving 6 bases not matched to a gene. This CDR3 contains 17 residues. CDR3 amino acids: CASSYSTSGGDHYEQYF. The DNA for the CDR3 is TGTGCCAGCAGTTACTCGACTAGCGGGGGAGATCACTACGAGCAGTACTTC.

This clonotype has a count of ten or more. CDR3 in amino acids: CSAETYYSYNEQFF. As DNA, the CDR3 is TGCAGTGCCGAGACATATTACTCCTACAATGAGCAGTTCTTC. This chain joins TRBV20-1 and TRBJ2-1; no clear D. The V and J ends lost 6 bases and 0 bases respectively, with 12 bases between them. CDR3 size: 14 residues. CDR1 and CDR2 (germline): DFQATT, SNEGSKA (reference sequence).

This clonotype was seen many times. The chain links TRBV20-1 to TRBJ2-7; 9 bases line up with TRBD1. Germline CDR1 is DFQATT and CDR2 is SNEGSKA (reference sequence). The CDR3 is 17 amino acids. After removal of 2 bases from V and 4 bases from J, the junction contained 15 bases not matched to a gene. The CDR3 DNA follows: TGCAGTGCTAGACTTTCGGAGGGACAGGGAAGATTGTACGAGCAGTACTTC. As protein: CSARLSEGQGRLYEQYF.

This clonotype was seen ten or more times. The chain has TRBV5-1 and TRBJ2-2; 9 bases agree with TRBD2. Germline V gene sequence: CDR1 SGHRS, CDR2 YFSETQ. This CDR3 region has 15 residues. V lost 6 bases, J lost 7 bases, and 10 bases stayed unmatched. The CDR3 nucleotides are TGCGCCAGCAAGACGGCGGGGGGGCCGGTCGGGGAGCTGTTTTTT. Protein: CASKTAGGPVGELFF.

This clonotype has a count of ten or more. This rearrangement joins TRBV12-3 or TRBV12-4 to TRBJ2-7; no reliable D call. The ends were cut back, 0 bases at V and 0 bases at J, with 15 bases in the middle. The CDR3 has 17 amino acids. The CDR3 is CASSLAMGRTYSYEQYF. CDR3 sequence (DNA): TGTGCCAGCAGTTTAGCGATGGGCAGGACCTACTCCTACGAGCAGTACTTC.

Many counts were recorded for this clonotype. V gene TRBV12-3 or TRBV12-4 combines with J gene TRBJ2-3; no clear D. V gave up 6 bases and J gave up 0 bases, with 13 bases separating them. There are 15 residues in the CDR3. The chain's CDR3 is CASSLLRPSTDTQYF. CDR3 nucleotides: TGTGCCAGCAGCCTGCTACGGCCTAGCACAGATACGCAGTATTTT.

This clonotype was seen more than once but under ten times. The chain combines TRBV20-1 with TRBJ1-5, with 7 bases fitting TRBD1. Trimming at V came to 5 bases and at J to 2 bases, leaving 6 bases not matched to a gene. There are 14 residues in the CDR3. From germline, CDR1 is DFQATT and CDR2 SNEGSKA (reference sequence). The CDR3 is CSAGQGGGNQPQHF. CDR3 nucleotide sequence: TGCAGTGCTGGGCAAGGGGGCGGCAATCAGCCCCAGCATTTT.

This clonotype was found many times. The DNA for the CDR3 is TGTGCCAGCAGTGAAATGGGGCTTATCGCTGGCGAGCAGTACTTC. This gives the protein CASSEMGLIAGEQYF. V usage is TRBV6-1 and J usage is TRBJ2-7, with D possibly matching TRBD1 (5 bases). The CDR3 is made up of 15 amino acids. V was trimmed by 2 bases and J by 6 bases, leaving 17 bases between them. Germline V gene sequence: CDR1 MNHNS, CDR2 SASEGT.

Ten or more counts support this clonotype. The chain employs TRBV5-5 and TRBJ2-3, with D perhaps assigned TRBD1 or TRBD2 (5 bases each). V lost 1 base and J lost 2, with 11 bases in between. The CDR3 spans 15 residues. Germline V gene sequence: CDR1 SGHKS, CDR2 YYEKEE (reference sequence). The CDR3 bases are TGTGCCAGCAGCTTGTCGGGGACCCTCACAGATACGCAGTATTTT. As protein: CASSLSGTLTDTQYF.

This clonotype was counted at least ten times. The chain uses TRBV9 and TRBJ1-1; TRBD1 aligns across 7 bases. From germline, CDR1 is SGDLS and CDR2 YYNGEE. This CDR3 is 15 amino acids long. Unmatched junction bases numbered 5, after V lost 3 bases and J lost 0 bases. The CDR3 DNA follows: TGTGCCAGCAGCGCATGGGACAGCATGAACACTGAAGCTTTCTTT. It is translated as CASSAWDSMNTEAFF.

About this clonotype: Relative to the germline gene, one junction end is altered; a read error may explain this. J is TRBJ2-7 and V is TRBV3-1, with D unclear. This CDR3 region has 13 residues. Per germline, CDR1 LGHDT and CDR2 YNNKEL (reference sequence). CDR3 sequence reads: CVSNQLSAYEQYF. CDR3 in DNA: TGTGTCAGCAACCAACTAAGTGCCTACGAGCAGTACTTC.

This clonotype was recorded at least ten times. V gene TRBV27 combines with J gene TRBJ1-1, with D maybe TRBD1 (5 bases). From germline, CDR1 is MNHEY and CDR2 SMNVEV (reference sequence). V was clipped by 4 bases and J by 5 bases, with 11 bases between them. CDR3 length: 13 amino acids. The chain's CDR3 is CASSWGRKTEAFF. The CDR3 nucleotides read TGTGCCAGCAGTTGGGGGAGAAAAACTGAAGCTTTCTTT.